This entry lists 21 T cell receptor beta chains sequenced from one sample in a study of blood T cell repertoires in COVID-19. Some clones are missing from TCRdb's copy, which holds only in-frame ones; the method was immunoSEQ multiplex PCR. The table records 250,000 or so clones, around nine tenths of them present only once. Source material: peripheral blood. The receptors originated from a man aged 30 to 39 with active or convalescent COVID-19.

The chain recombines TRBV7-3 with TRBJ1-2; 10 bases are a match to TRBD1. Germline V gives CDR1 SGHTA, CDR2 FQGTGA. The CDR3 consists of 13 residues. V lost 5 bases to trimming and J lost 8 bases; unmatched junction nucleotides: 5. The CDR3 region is CASSGGTGDGYTF. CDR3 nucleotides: TGTGCCAGCAGCGGAGGGACAGGGGACGGCTACACCTTC.

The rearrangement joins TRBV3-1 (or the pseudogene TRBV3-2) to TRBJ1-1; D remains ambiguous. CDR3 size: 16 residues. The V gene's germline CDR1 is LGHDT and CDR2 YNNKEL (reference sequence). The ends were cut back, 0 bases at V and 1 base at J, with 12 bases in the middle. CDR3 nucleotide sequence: TGTGCCAGCAGCCAAGAGGCTACTATGAGGAACACTGAAGCTTTCTTT. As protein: CASSQEATMRNTEAFF.

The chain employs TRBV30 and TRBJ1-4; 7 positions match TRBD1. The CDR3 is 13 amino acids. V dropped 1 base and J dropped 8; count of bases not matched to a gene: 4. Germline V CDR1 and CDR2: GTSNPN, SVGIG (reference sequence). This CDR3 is CAWSGPGGEKLFF. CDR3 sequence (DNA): TGTGCCTGGAGTGGGCCAGGGGGAGAAAAACTGTTTTTT.

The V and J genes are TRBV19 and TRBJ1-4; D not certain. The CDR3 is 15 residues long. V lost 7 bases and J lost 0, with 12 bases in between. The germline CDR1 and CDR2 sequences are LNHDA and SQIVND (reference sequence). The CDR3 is CASTQIASTNEKLFF. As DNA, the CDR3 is TGTGCCAGTACCCAAATAGCTTCAACTAATGAAAAACTGTTTTTT.

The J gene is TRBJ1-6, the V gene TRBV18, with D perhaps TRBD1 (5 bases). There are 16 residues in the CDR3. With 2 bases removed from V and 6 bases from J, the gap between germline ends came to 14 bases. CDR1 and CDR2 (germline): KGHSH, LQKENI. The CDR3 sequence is CASSPKADITNSPLHF. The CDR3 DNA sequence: TGTGCCAGCTCACCAAAGGCGGACATAACTAATTCACCCCTCCACTTT.

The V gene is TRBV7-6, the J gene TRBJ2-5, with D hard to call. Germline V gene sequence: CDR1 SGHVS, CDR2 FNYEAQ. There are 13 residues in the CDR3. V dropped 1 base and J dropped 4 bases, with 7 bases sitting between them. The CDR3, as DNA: TGTGCCAGCAGCTTAGATTGGAGAGAGACCCAGTACTTC. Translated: CASSLDWRETQYF.

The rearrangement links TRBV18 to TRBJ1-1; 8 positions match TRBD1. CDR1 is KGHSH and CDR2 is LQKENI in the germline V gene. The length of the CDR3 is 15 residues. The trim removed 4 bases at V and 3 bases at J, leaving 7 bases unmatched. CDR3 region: CASSLTPDRDTEAFF. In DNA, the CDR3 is TGTGCCAGCTCACTAACCCCGGACAGGGACACTGAAGCTTTCTTT.

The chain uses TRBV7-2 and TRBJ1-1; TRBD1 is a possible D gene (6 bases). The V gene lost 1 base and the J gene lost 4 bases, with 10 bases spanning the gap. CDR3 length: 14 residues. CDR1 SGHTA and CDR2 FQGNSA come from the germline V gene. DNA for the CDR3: TGTGCCAGCAGCTTAGGCGGCAGGGGCACTGAAGCTTTCTTT. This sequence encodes CASSLGGRGTEAFF.

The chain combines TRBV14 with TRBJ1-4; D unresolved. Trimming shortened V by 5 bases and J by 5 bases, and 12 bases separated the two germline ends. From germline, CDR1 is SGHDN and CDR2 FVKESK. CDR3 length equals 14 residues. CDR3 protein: CASSAQILNEKLFF. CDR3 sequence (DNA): TGTGCCAGCAGCGCACAGATTTTGAATGAAAAACTGTTTTTT.

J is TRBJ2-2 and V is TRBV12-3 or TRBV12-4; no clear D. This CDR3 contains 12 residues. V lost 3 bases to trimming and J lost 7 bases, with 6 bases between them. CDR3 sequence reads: CASSFGVGELFF. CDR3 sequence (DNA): TGTGCCAGCAGTTTCGGTGTCGGGGAGCTGTTTTTT.

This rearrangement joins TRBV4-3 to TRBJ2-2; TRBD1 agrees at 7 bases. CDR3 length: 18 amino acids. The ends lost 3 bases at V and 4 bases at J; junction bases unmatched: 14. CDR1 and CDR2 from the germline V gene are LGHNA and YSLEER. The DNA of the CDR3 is TGCGCCAGCAGCCAGGAGGCTCCCGGGACAGCCGCCACCGGGGAGCTGTTTTTT. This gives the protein CASSQEAPGTAATGELFF.

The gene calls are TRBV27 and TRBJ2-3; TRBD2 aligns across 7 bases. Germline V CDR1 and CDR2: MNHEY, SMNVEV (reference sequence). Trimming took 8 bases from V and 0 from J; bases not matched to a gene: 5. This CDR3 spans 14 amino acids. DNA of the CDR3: TGTGCCAGCCAAATACTAGCGAGCACAGATACGCAGTATTTT. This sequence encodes CASQILASTDTQYF.

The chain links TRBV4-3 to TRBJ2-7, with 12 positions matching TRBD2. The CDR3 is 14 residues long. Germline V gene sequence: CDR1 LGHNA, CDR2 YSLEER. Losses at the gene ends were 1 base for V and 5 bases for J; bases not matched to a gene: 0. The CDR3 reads CASSQGLAGDEQYF. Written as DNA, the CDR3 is TGCGCCAGCAGCCAAGGACTAGCGGGGGACGAGCAGTACTTC.

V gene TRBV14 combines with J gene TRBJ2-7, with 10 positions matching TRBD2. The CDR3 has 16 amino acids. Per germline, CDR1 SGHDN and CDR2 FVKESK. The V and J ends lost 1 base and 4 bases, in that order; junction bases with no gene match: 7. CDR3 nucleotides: TGTGCCAGCAGCCAAGTACTAGCGGGGTCGGGGTACGAGCAGTACTTC. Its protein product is CASSQVLAGSGYEQYF.

As DNA, the CDR3 is TGTGCCAGCAAAGTGGGCAGGACCGGGGAGCTGTTTTTT. Residues: CASKVGRTGELFF. The rearrangement uses TRBV2 and TRBJ2-2; D unclear. Germline lookup yields CDR1 SNHLY and CDR2 FYNNEI. The V gene lost 7 bases and the J gene lost 5 bases, with 11 bases spanning the gap. The CDR3 has 13 amino acids.

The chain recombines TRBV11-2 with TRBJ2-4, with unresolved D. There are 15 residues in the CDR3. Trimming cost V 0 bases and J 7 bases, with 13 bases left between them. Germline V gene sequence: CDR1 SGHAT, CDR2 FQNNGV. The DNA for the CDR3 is TGTGCCAGCAGCTTAGATCAAAGAGGTGGGAACATTCAGTACTTC. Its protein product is CASSLDQRGGNIQYF. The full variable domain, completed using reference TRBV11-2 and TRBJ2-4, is EAGVAQSPRYKIIEKRQSVAFWCNPISGHATLYWYQQILGQGPKLLIQFQNNGVVDDSQLPKDRFSAERLKGVDSTLKIQPAKLEDSAVYLCASSLDQRGGNIQYFGAGTRLSVL.

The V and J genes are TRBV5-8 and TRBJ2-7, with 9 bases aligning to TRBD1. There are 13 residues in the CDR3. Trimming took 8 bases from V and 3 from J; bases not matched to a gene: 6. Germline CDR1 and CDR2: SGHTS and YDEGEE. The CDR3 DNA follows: TGTGCCAGTCCCCGGGACAGGGACTACGAGCAGTACTTC. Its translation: CASPRDRDYEQYF.

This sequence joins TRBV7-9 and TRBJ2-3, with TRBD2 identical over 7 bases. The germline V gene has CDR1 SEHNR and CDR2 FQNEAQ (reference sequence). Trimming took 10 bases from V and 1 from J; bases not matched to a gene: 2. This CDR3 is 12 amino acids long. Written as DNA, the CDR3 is TGTGCCAAGGGACTACGCACAGATACGCAGTATTTT. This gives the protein CAKGLRTDTQYF.

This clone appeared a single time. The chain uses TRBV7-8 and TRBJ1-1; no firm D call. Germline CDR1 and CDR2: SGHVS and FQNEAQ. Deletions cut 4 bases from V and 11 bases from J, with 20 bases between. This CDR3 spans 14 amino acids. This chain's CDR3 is CASSSEAIGVRAFF. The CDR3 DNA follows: TGTGCCAGCAGCTCGGAGGCGATAGGCGTGCGGGCTTTCTTT.

The CDR3 sequence is CASSSSGGDNEQFF. DNA for the CDR3: TGTGCCAGCAGCTCCAGCGGGGGGGACAATGAGCAGTTCTTC. This chain uses TRBV7-9 with TRBJ2-1; TRBD2 aligns across 10 bases. The CDR3 extends over 14 amino acids. From germline, CDR1 is SEHNR and CDR2 FQNEAQ (reference sequence). V lost 4 bases, J lost 5 bases, and 2 bases stayed unmatched.

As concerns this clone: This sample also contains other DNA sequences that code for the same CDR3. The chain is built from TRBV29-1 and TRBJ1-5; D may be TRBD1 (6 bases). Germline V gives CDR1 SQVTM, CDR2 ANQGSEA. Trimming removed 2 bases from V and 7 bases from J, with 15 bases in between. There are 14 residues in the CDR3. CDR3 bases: TGCAGCGTTGAAACAGGCGGGGGCGGACAGCCCCAGCATTTT. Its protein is CSVETGGGGQPQHF.